This T cell receptor (beta chain) was identified in a study of shared clonotypes between healthy human individuals. Findings and limits, study-wide: An expected dependence of interdonor clonotype sharing on sequencing depth was noted.

For this clone: Antigen specificity is unknown.

V lost 4 bases, J lost 5 bases, and 14 bases lay in between. The CDR3 is 14 residues long. Per germline, CDR1 MNHNS and CDR2 SASEGT. Roughly 82 million PBMCs served as the genomic DNA source for unsorted samples. For each subset, genomic DNA was distributed in equal portions over several immunoSEQ plates. Clones were sequenced by immunoSEQ multiplex PCR, and TCRdb holds only the in-frame ones, with some missing. The sample has some 470,000 clones, 76% seen once. V and J are TRBV6-1 and TRBJ2-5; D perhaps matches TRBD1 (6 bases). The sequenced material came from PBMCs. The clonotype originates from a woman in her thirties or forties in good health. Some clones in this sample may be carry-over from other donors' samples. DNA of the CDR3: TGTGCCAGCAGTGTTCTACAGGGACGGGAGACCCAGTACTTC. Amino acid sequence: CASSVLQGRETQYF.